The entry below gives a single T cell receptor beta chain sequence along with its context. Germline CDR1 reads SGHAT; CDR2 reads FQNNGV. The CDR3 has 13 amino acids. The V end lost 3 bases, the J end lost 5 bases, and 11 bases lay between the germline ends. These data are taken from a study of low-dose radiotherapy and immunotherapy resistance in tumors. Study details: Oral administration of aspirin 300 mg daily occurred for four cycles, commencing at cycle 1 day 1.

The study gave donors nivolumab, ipilimumab, aspirin, low-dose cyclophosphamide and low-dose radiotherapy. Each patient who was eligible had an advanced solid tumor with no tumor-infiltrating lymphocytes. TRAV- and TRBV-specific primers, spanning alpha and beta chains, primed first-strand cDNA. Both a constant-region primer and a V-primer adapter served to amplify TCRs across 15 to 25 PCR cycles. Isolated mRNA was amplified by in vitro transcription. TCRdb reanalysed the reads using MiXCR and keeps one entry per CDR3 protein. The sample carries 6,600 or so distinct CDR3 sequences, around 83% recorded once.

The chain couples TRBV11-2 to TRBJ2-7, with D perhaps TRBD2 (7 bases). The TCR was taken from a human donor with advanced metastatic prostate, ovarian, gallbladder or colorectal cancer (not recorded which). This table probably holds off-target reads from a library built for another chain. CDR3 loop: CASSLGGPNEQYF. CDR3 nucleotide sequence: TGTGCCAGCAGCTTGGGGGGGCCAAACGAGCAGTACTTC. The full variable domain, completed using reference TRBV11-2 and TRBJ2-7, is EAGVAQSPRYKIIEKRQSVAFWCNPISGHATLYWYQQILGQGPKLLIQFQNNGVVDDSQLPKDRFSAERLKGVDSTLKIQPAKLEDSAVYLCASSLGGPNEQYFGPGTRLTVT.